One and the same sample provided the 12 T cell receptor beta chains below, sequenced in a study of cytomegalovirus exposure and HLA in healthy donors. PCR used 60 Vbeta primers and 13 Jbeta primers. Using immunoSEQ multiplex PCR, the repertoire was profiled, and TCRdb retains in-frame clones only, with some absent. The repertoire holds 85,000 to 130,000 clones, roughly 82% seen once, with 1.6% in the top ten. Sequenced material: PBMCs. The origin of the receptors is a man between 50 and 59 years old in good health and CMV-seronegative.

A note on this clone: A read error may produce the germline difference seen at one junction end. The DNA of the CDR3 is TGTGCCAGCAGCCAAAGACAGGGTACAAATTCACCCCCCCACTTT. It translates to CASSQRQGTNSPPHF. The chain uses TRBV14 and TRBJ1-6; 7 nucleotides align to TRBD1. The CDR3 covers 15 residues. The germline CDR1 and CDR2 sequences are SGHDN and FVKESK.

This chain connects TRBV27 to TRBJ1-4; 7 nucleotides match TRBD1. Germline V gene lookup returns CDR1 MNHEY and CDR2 SMNVEV (reference sequence). V trimming: 4 bases; J trimming: 14 bases; junction bases outside the gene matches: 13. The CDR3 runs 14 residues. The CDR3 bases are TGTGCCAGCAGTTCCCCCGCCAGGGGGGAAATTCTGTTTTTT. Its protein product is CASSSPARGEILFF. Supplemented by reference TRBV27 and TRBJ1-4, the full variable domain reads EAQVTQNPRYLITVTGKKLTVTCSQNMNHEYMSWYRQDPGLGLRQIYYSMNVEVTDKGDVPEGYKVSRKEKRNFPLILESPSPNQTSLYFCASSSPARGEILFFGSGTQLSVL.

J is TRBJ1-2 and V is TRBV4-3, with unresolved D. Germline CDR1 is LGHNA and CDR2 is YSLEER. The CDR3 extends over 13 amino acids. Trimming left V 4 bases short and J 6 bases short, with 12 bases between. The CDR3 DNA is TGCGCCAGCAGCCGTTCGGGGAGCGATGGCTACACCTTC. This codes for CASSRSGSDGYTF.

The chain recombines TRBV5-6 with TRBJ1-1, with 7 positions matching TRBD1. The V segment lost 0 bases and the J segment 7 bases; nucleotides outside the gene matches: 6. Germline values: CDR1 SGHDT, CDR2 YYEEEE. The CDR3 loop spans 14 amino acids. This chain's CDR3 is CASSLGWGDSEAFF. CDR3 in DNA: TGTGCCAGCAGCTTGGGATGGGGGGACAGTGAAGCTTTCTTT.

The chain combines TRBV6-5 with TRBJ1-2, with D tentatively TRBD1 (5 bases). Germline lookup yields CDR1 MNHEY and CDR2 SVGAGI. The CDR3 covers 14 residues. Trimming shortened V by 6 bases and J by 8 bases, and 19 bases separated the two germline ends. The CDR3 loop is CASSSRGGERGYTF. The CDR3 region has the DNA TGTGCCAGCAGCTCGCGCGGGGGGGAGAGGGGCTACACCTTC.

CDR3 bases: TGTGCCAGCAGTACCGGGACAGGGGGCCGGGGAGCTTTCTTT. Translation gives CASSTGTGGRGAFF. This sequence joins TRBV6-6 and TRBJ1-1; 12 positions match TRBD1. V trimming: 5 bases; J trimming: 10 bases; junction bases outside the gene matches: 8. Germline-derived CDR1 and CDR2 are MNHNY and SVGAGI (reference sequence). This CDR3 is built from 14 residues.

A single count supports this clone. The J gene is TRBJ1-5, the V gene TRBV18, with a possible D match to TRBD1 (5 bases). CDR1 is KGHSH, CDR2 LQKENI, per germline. V lost 3 bases and J 2 bases, leaving 11 bases between the germline ends. CDR3 length: 15 residues. The DNA of the CDR3 is TGTGCCAGCTCACCGGGGAAAGGGGGCAATCAGCCCCAGCATTTT. It is translated as CASSPGKGGNQPQHF. Full variable domain (missing parts from reference TRBV18 and TRBJ1-5): NAGVMQNPRHLVRRRGQEARLRCSPMKGHSHVYWYRQLPEEGLKFMVYLQKENIIDESGMPKERFSAEFPKEGPSILRIQQVVRGDSAAYFCASSPGKGGNQPQHFGDGTRLSIL.

The chain is built from TRBV7-2 and TRBJ2-6; maybe TRBD2 (5 bases). Looked up from germline, CDR1 is SGHTA and CDR2 is FQGNSA. The length of the CDR3 is 13 residues. V lost 1 base and J lost 10, with 8 bases in between. This CDR3 is CASSLGTVNVLTF. The CDR3 DNA is TGTGCCAGCAGCTTAGGGACTGTTAACGTCCTGACTTTC. Full variable domain (rest looked up from reference TRBV7-2 and TRBJ2-6): GAGVSQSPSNKVTEKGKDVELRCDPISGHTALYWYRQSLGQGLEFLIYFQGNSAPDKSGLPSDRFSAERTGGSVSTLTIQRTQQEDSAVYLCASSLGTVNVLTFGAGSRLTVL.

In this sample, this clone turned up a few times. The CDR3 reads CASGLVLNRQETQYF. CDR3 DNA sequence: TGTGCTAGTGGTTTGGTACTTAACAGACAAGAGACCCAGTACTTC. The chain combines TRBV12-5 with TRBJ2-5; D is uncertain. Germline CDR1 and CDR2: LGHNT and FRNRAP. V was clipped by 0 bases and J by 2 bases, with 10 bases between them. The CDR3 is made up of 15 amino acids.

CDR3 in DNA: TGTGCCAGCAGCGTAGGGGGGGACCTATTGGGGGAGCAGTACTTC. It is translated as CASSVGGDLLGEQYF. This chain connects TRBV9 to TRBJ2-7; TRBD2 is a possible D gene (6 bases). Germline CDR1 SGDLS, CDR2 YYNGEE. The V and J ends lost 0 bases and 7 bases respectively, with 17 bases between them. The CDR3 has 15 amino acids.

Only one count was recorded for this clone. This chain connects TRBV19 to TRBJ2-1; D is unclear. CDR3 length: 12 amino acids. Germline lookup yields CDR1 LNHDA and CDR2 SQIVND (reference sequence). V lost 3 bases and J 6 bases, leaving 6 bases between the germline ends. The CDR3 region has the DNA TGTGCCAGTAGTATTATCTTCAATGAGCAGTTCTTC. It is translated as CASSIIFNEQFF.

This clone was counted once. The CDR3: CASRLAGGDTQYF. CDR3 bases: TGTGCCAGTCGACTAGCGGGGGGAGATACGCAGTATTTT. This chain links TRBV19 with TRBJ2-3; 13 nucleotides align to TRBD2. Germline CDR1 is LNHDA and CDR2 is SQIVND (reference sequence). V trimming: 8 bases; J trimming: 5 bases; junction bases outside the gene matches: 1. The CDR3 covers 13 residues.